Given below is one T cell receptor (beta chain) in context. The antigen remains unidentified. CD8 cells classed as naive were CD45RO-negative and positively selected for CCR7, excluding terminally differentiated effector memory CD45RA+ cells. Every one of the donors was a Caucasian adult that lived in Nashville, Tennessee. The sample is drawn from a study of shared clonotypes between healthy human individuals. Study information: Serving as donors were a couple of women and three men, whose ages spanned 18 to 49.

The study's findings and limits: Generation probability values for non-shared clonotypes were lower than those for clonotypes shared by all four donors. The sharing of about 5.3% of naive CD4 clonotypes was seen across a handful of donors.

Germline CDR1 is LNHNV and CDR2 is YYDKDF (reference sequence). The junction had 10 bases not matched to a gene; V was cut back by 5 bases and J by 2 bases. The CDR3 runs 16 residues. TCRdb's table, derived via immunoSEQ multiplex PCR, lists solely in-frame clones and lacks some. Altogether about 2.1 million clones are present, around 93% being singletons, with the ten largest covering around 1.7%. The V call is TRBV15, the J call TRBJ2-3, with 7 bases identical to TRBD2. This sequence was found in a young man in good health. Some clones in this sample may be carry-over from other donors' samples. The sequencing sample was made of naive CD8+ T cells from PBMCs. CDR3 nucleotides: TGTGCCACCAGCCGCGTGTGGGAGGGAATCACAGATACGCAGTATTTT. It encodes CATSRVWEGITDTQYF. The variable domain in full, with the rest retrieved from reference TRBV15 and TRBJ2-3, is DAMVIQNPRYQVTQFGKPVTLSCSQTLNHNVMYWYQQKSSQAPKLLFHYYDKDFNNEADTPDNFQSRRPNTSFCFLDIRSPGLGDTAMYLCATSRVWEGITDTQYFGPGTRLTVL.